This T cell receptor beta chain was identified during a study of blood T cell repertoires in COVID-19. Profiling relied on immunoSEQ multiplex PCR, and the TCRdb table lists in-frame clones only, not all of them. The data show roughly 180,000 clones, roughly 82% seen once. The CDR3 sequence is 13 residues long. Germline loops: CDR1 KGHDR, CDR2 SFDVKD. V shed 5 bases and J shed 3 bases, with 9 bases lying between them. The sample taken for sequencing was PBMCs or T cells enriched from blood (not recorded which). The chain has TRBV24-1 and TRBJ2-5; the D gene is possibly TRBD2 (6 bases). This sequence was found in a man aged 50-59 years who had recovered from COVID-19. Here the CDR3 DNA reads TGTGCCACCAGTGTAGGCGGGGAAGAGACCCAGTACTTC. Its translation is CATSVGGEETQYF.